One and the same sample provided the 23 T cell receptor beta chains below, sequenced in a study of blood T cells in healthy people across ages. Primed by a sample-barcoded 5' primer and a J-beta primer mix, a second PCR proceeded for about 7 to 11 cycles. TCRdb itself ran the 5' RACE reads through MiXCR, one entry per CDR3 protein. The sample shows about 650,000 distinct CDR3 sequences, 32% of them seen only once. Sequencing was done on a sample of blood. Receptors originate from an elderly woman in good health.

This clonotype was counted at least ten times. The V and J genes are TRBV6-6 and TRBJ1-2; D is unclear. Trimming stripped 4 bases from V and 3 bases from J, with 12 bases between. Germline assignment: CDR1 MNHNY and CDR2 SVGAGI (reference sequence). This CDR3 is built from 14 residues. This CDR3 reads CASSFDTADYGYTF. In nucleotides, the CDR3 is TGTGCCAGCAGTTTCGACACGGCGGACTATGGCTACACCTTC.

V usage is TRBV5-1 and J usage is TRBJ1-1; D is unclear. The CDR3 loop spans 17 amino acids. Germline-derived CDR1 and CDR2 are SGHRS and YFSETQ. Trimming cost V 0 bases and J 0 bases, with 15 bases left between them. As DNA, the CDR3 is TGCGCCAGCAGCTTGGAGCAGGTCGGGGTCCTGAACACTGAAGCTTTCTTT. Protein product: CASSLEQVGVLNTEAFF.

This clonotype was seen at least ten times. J is TRBJ2-7 and V is TRBV3-1; 9 bases line up with TRBD2. The CDR3 is 19 amino acids. CDR1 is LGHDT, CDR2 YNNKEL, per germline (reference sequence). V was clipped by 4 bases and J by 2 bases; unmatched bases: 18. CDR3 sequence (DNA): TGTGCCAGCAGCCCCCCCCGTCCTAGCGGGGAGCAGAACACCTACGAGCAGTACTTC. This encodes CASSPPRPSGEQNTYEQYF.

This clonotype was seen a handful of times. This sequence joins TRBV12-5 and TRBJ1-1; D not resolved. Germline lookup yields CDR1 LGHNT and CDR2 FRNRAP. The ends were cut back, 7 bases at V and 4 bases at J, with 10 bases in the middle. The CDR3 sequence is 12 residues long. The CDR3 DNA follows: TGTGCTAGTGCGAGTATGGGCACTGAAGCTTTCTTT. It is translated as CASASMGTEAFF. The full variable domain, its missing parts supplied by reference TRBV12-5 and TRBJ1-1, is DARVTQTPRHKVTEMGQEVTMRCQPILGHNTVFWYRQTMMQGLELLAYFRNRAPLDDSGMPKDRFSAEMPDATLATLKIQPSEPRDSAVYFCASASMGTEAFFGQGTRLTVV.

This clonotype was observed many times. The chain carries TRBV7-2 and TRBJ1-1, with D possibly being TRBD1 (6 bases). CDR3 length: 16 residues. V lost 2 bases and J 0 bases, leaving 13 bases between the germline ends. From germline, CDR1 is SGHTA and CDR2 FQGNSA. The DNA of the CDR3 is TGTGCCAGCAGCTTACCCCTGGACAGTATGAACACTGAAGCTTTCTTT. This sequence encodes CASSLPLDSMNTEAFF.

This clonotype was picked up many times. The chain couples TRBV12-3 or TRBV12-4 to TRBJ1-4; D is unclear. The CDR3 consists of 12 residues. Trimming pared 2 bases from V and 8 bases from J, leaving 6 bases between. The CDR3 DNA follows: TGTGCCAGCAGTTTACCTCGCGAAAAACTGTTTTTT. Its translation is CASSLPREKLFF.

This clonotype has ten or more counts. The rearrangement joins TRBV20-1 to TRBJ1-6; D remains unclear. Germline lookup yields CDR1 DFQATT and CDR2 SNEGSKA (reference sequence). The germline V and J ends were trimmed by 6 bases and 7 bases, with 16 bases remaining between them. The CDR3 runs 14 residues. The CDR3 bases are TGCAGTGCCGACGGACCTACGTTGAATTCACCCCTCCACTTT. Protein product: CSADGPTLNSPLHF.

This clonotype came up a few times. The chain carries TRBV7-8 and TRBJ1-6; 8 nucleotides align to TRBD1. The CDR3 covers 15 residues. Germline CDR1 reads SGHVS; CDR2 reads FQNEAQ. V lost 3 bases and J lost 7; bases outside the gene matches: 5. The CDR3 sequence: CASSFRTGRNSPLHF. CDR3 coding DNA: TGTGCCAGCAGCTTCCGGACAGGGAGGAATTCACCCCTCCACTTT.

This clonotype has only a few counts. One base away lies a much larger clone, so this may be a sequencing read error. The chain is built from TRBV28 and TRBJ2-7; 7 bases align to TRBD2. The CDR3 contains 15 residues. Germline CDR1 is MDHEN and CDR2 is SYDVKM. CDR3 nucleotide sequence: TGTGCCGGCAGTTCTTGGGGGGGGGAACACTACGAGCAGTACTTC. Amino acid sequence: CAGSSWGGEHYEQYF.

Worth noting for this clonotype: Germline is not matched at one junction end, which may reflect a read error. The chain joins TRBV11-2 to TRBJ2-1; the match to TRBD1 covers 12 bases. Germline V gene sequence: CDR1 SGHAT, CDR2 FQNNGV. The CDR3 runs 15 residues. CDR3 coding DNA: TGTGCCAGCAGCTTAGTTGCGGGACAGGGGGCATTATTGGTCTTC. This encodes CASSLVAGQGALLVF.

The sample holds a few counts of this clonotype. The chain has TRBV3-1 and TRBJ2-3; TRBD1 aligns across 7 bases. The CDR3 is made up of 16 amino acids. V shed 0 bases, J shed 0 bases, and the junction held 3 bases outside the gene matches. Per germline, CDR1 LGHDT and CDR2 YNNKEL (reference sequence). CDR3 residues: CASSQEPGQSTDTQYF. The CDR3 nucleotides read TGTGCCAGCAGCCAAGAGCCGGGACAGAGCACAGATACGCAGTATTTT.

This clonotype has just a few counts. CDR3 sequence: CASTRTVLGEKLFF. In DNA form, the CDR3 reads TGTGCCAGCACCCGGACAGTTCTCGGCGAAAAACTGTTTTTT. The rearrangement joins TRBV7-2 to TRBJ1-4, with D possibly matching TRBD1 (6 bases). The germline V gene has CDR1 SGHTA and CDR2 FQGNSA. The CDR3 sequence is 14 residues long. V lost 7 bases to trimming and J lost 8 bases, with 17 bases between them.

Remarks on this clonotype: Possible read error: a much larger clone is one base away. The chain recombines TRBV7-2 with TRBJ2-1, with 7 bases that match TRBD1. Germline values: CDR1 SGHTA, CDR2 FQGNSA. The CDR3 extends over 13 amino acids. V lost 4 bases and J lost 8; bases outside the gene matches: 5. The CDR3 DNA reads as TGTGCCAGCAGCTCGACAGGGAGCGATGAGCAGTTCTTC. Protein: CASSSTGSDEQFF.

This clonotype has a count of ten or more. The chain combines TRBV20-1 with TRBJ2-1; 10 nucleotides agree with TRBD2. The CDR3 contains 14 residues. With V trimmed by 5 bases and J by 3 bases, 4 bases remained unmatched. The germline CDR1 and CDR2 sequences are DFQATT and SNEGSKA (reference sequence). CDR3 amino acids: CSALAGENYNEQFF. CDR3 DNA: TGCAGTGCTCTAGCGGGGGAGAACTACAATGAGCAGTTCTTC.

As for this clonotype: At one end the junction does not follow the germline gene, possibly because of a read error. This chain connects TRBV20-1 to TRBJ2-5; D is ambiguous. The germline V gene encodes CDR1 DFQATT and CDR2 SNEGSKA (reference sequence). This CDR3 comprises 10 residues. CDR3 sequence (DNA): TGCTGTGCTAGAGGAGAGACCCAGTACTTC. This translates into CCARGETQYF.

Ten or more counts support this clonotype. The chain has TRBV10-3 and TRBJ1-1; TRBD1 aligns across 10 bases. The germline V gene encodes CDR1 ENHRY and CDR2 SYGVKD. V shed 10 bases, J shed 3 bases, and the junction held 5 bases outside the gene matches. The CDR3 totals 13 residues. DNA of the CDR3: TGTGCCAGCGACAGGGGGCGGGACACTGAAGCTTTCTTT. It yields the protein CASDRGRDTEAFF.

A note on this clonotype: A read error may explain this, as a much larger clone is one base away. The rearrangement links TRBV5-1 to TRBJ2-7; TRBD2 matches 8 bases. In germline, CDR1 is SGHRS, CDR2 YFSETQ. V lost 0 bases and J lost 7; bases outside the gene matches: 12. The CDR3 has 16 residues. The CDR3 reads CASSLAPAGGYNEQYF. Here the CDR3 DNA reads TGCGCCAGCAGCTTGGCTCCCGCGGGGGGCTACAATGAGCAGTACTTC.

Comment on this clonotype: One end of the junction is discordant with germline, which a read error may explain. This sequence joins TRBV7-2 and TRBJ2-5; 11 nucleotides agree with TRBD2. CDR1 and CDR2 from the germline V gene are SGHTA and FQGNSA. The CDR3 is 16 residues long. The CDR3 DNA reads TGTGCCAGCAGCATAAGAGGGACTAGCGGTGGGGAGACCCGGGACTTC. Its translation is CASSIRGTSGGETRDF.

A word on this clonotype: This sequence is one base from a far larger clone and is likely a read error. The chain uses TRBV15 and TRBJ2-1; D uncertain. Germline CDR1 and CDR2: LNHNV and YYDKDF (reference sequence). The CDR3 consists of 12 residues. The CDR3 reads CAASRDRNEQFF. DNA of the CDR3: TGTGCCGCCAGCCGAGATCGGAATGAGCAGTTCTTC.

Many counts were recorded for this clonotype. CDR3 sequence reads: CAISEMLDLSYEQYF. CDR3 sequence (DNA): TGTGCCATCAGTGAGATGCTTGACCTGTCCTACGAGCAGTACTTC. V is TRBV10-3 and J is TRBJ2-7; D ambiguous. Trimming stripped 2 bases from V and 1 base from J, with 12 bases between. The germline gives CDR1 ENHRY, CDR2 SYGVKD. The CDR3 spans 15 residues.

J is TRBJ2-3 and V is TRBV7-2; 8 bases map to TRBD2. Germline loops: CDR1 SGHTA, CDR2 FQGNSA. The CDR3 runs 15 residues. After removal of 2 bases from V and 4 bases from J, the junction contained 5 bases not matched to a gene. DNA of the CDR3: TGTGCCAGCAGCTTAAGAACTAGCGGCGCAGATACGCAGTATTTT. Amino acid sequence: CASSLRTSGADTQYF.

This clonotype was detected many times. The rearrangement joins TRBV7-3 to TRBJ1-1, with D possibly matching TRBD1 (6 bases). The CDR3 is made up of 13 amino acids. Deletions cut 6 bases from V and 1 base from J, with 9 bases between. CDR1 and CDR2 from the germline V gene are SGHTA and FQGTGA. This CDR3 is CASSSQGNTEAFF. CDR3 DNA sequence: TGTGCCAGCAGTTCACAGGGGAACACTGAAGCTTTCTTT.

There are many counts of this clonotype. The V and J genes are TRBV5-1 and TRBJ2-5, with TRBD2 as a possible D gene (5 bases). Germline values: CDR1 SGHRS, CDR2 YFSETQ. Between the trimmed V and J ends, which lost 4 bases and 5 bases, there was a span of 9 bases. The CDR3 extends over 12 amino acids. This chain's CDR3 is CASSRETETQYF. The CDR3 region has the DNA TGCGCCAGCAGCAGGGAGACGGAGACCCAGTACTTC.